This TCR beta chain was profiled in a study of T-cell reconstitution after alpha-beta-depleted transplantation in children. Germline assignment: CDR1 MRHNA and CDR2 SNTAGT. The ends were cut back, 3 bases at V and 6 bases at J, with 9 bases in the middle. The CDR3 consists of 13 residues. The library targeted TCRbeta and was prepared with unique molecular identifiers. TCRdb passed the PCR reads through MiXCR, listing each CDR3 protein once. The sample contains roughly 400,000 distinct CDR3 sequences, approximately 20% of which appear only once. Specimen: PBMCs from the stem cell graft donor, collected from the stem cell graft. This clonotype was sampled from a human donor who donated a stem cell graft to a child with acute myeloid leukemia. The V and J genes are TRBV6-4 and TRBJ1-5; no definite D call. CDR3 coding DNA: TGTGCCAGCAGTGAGGGTTTTGCTCAGCCCCAGCATTTT. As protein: CASSEGFAQPQHF.